This entry is about one T cell receptor (beta chain). This clone was observed a handful of times. Its antigen has not been determined. Base quality data are lacking; no much larger clone is found one base away. From cysteine to phenylalanine, the CDR3 is 13 amino acids long. The retained sequence is limited to the CDR3, 39 bases, with the frame set at the first base. CDR1 LNHDA and CDR2 SQIVND were looked up in the germline V gene (reference sequence). Cut back by 5 bases and 1 base, the V and J ends lie 7 bases apart. This sample is drawn from a study of beta chain features in type 1 diabetes (dated by TCRdb to the late 2010s). With respect to the entire study: Mean age, gender distribution, total cell number and subset yield did not differ between patients and healthy donors. Whereas all 30 or so donors provided naive and central memory subsets, regulatory and stem cell-like memory subsets were isolated from just 8 patients and about 8 healthy donors. In the study, TCRB repertoires of sorted circulating CD4+ T cell subsets from recently diagnosed type 1 diabetes patients were compared with those of matched healthy donors. A total of roughly 100 million sorted cells were examined across all samples, and the number of cells per subset was strongly correlated with RNA yield.

From each donor, a single peripheral blood sample of around 120 mL on average was drawn into heparinised tubes. Using a panel that included CD45RO, CCR7, CD25, CD127, CD95 and CD27, naive, central memory, regulatory and stem cell-like memory CD4+ T cells were sorted on a BD FACSAria II. All sorted populations exceeded 95% purity. PBMCs were separated immediately by Lymphoprep density gradient centrifugation and were stained directly, without being cultured. To minimize batch effects, samples were stained and sorted in pairs, one healthy donor with one patient per experiment. The High Capacity cDNA Reverse Transcription Kit was used to reverse transcribe all of the isolated RNA, meaning that expressed TCRB transcripts were what got sequenced. Deep immunoSEQ sequencing was applied to naive, central memory and regulatory T cell samples, giving an average of roughly 3.5 million total reads per sample. Sorted cells were lysed in RLT buffer and RNA was extracted with DNase-treated RNeasy Micro or Mini kits, depending on cell number. To prevent cross-contamination, each cell subset was processed individually, whereas patient and healthy donor samples were processed jointly. TCRB sequences were amplified from cDNA with the immunoSEQ multiplex PCR, producing 87-bp fragments spanning the CDR3 region. The amplicons were sequenced using the Illumina HiSeq platform. Regarding the original processing steps: PCR bias was computationally corrected using synthetic template baselines, reads within Hamming distance 2 were collapsed, and singletons that could not be merged were discarded. By aligning reads against IMGT, V, D and J genes, CDR3 length, and insertions or deletions at six rearrangement sites were assigned. Within each subset, clonotype counts were normalized to sorted cell number, and only after that were true diversity and Gini coefficients computed with the tcR R package. The overlap coefficient, calculated on TCRB nucleotide sequences, was used to quantify repertoire sharing. Not all clones reach the TCRdb copy of this immuneACCESS table, which keeps in-frame sequences only. Checked studies attribute under half of the gap to unresolved V genes and leave the rest unexplained. The V and J calls and clone size were taken over from that table, and D and trimming were inferred from the DNA. Within this sample are hundreds of thousands of clones, with around 13% of them counted one time only. The top ten constitute more than 6.5% of the sample.

The paper's findings and limits, for the study overall: PCR might favor shorter templates, but patient and control samples were amplified and corrected together, so any skew would affect both groups equally. Type 1 diabetes patients showed a moderate but significant shortening of TCRB CDR3 length in all four CD4+ subsets. Naive, central memory and regulatory TCRB repertoires appeared to be more similar among patients than among healthy donors. Because small numbers of individuals were included in the HLA sub-analyses, any influence of HLA type on TCRB rearrangement was left unresolved. Sequencing cDNA rather than genomic DNA could over-represent highly expressing activated cells, although activation and CD3 levels did not differ between groups. At VDJ recombination sites, patients with type 1 diabetes made fewer insertions and deleted more nucleotides, a pattern implying thymic rearrangement abnormalities.

Sequenced: central memory CD4+ T cells from blood. The sequence came from a man younger than 40 in good health. The sequence joins TRBV19 to TRBJ2-3; there is no confident call for the D gene. The nucleotide sequence reads TGTGCCAGTAGTCCCCGGGGCACAGATACGCAGTATTTT. This is translated as CASSPRGTDTQYF. The CDR3 plus the reference TRBV19 and TRBJ2-3 genes for the other parts give the full variable domain: DGGITQSPKYLFRKEGQNVTLSCEQNLNHDAMYWYRQDPGQGLRLIYYSQIVNDFQKGDIAEGYSVSREKKESFPLTVTSAQKNPTAFYLCASSPRGTDTQYFGPGTRLTVL.